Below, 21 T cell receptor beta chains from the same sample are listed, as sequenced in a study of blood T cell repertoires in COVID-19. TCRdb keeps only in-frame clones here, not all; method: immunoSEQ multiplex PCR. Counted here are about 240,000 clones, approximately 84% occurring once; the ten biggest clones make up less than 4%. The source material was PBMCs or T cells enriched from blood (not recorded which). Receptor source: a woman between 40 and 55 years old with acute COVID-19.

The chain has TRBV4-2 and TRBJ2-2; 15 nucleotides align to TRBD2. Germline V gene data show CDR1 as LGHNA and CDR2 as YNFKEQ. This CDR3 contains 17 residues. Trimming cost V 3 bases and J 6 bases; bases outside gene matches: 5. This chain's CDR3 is CASSQGLAGGWAGELFF. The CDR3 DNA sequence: TGTGCCAGCAGCCAGGGACTAGCGGGAGGTTGGGCCGGGGAGCTGTTTTTT.

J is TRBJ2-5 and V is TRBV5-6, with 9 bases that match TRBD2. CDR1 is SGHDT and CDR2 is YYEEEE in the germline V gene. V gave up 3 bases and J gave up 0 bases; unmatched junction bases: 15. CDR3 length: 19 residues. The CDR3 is CASSSSLGGRATYQETQYF. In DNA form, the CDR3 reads TGTGCCAGCAGCTCTTCCCTCGGCGGGAGGGCAACCTACCAAGAGACCCAGTACTTC.

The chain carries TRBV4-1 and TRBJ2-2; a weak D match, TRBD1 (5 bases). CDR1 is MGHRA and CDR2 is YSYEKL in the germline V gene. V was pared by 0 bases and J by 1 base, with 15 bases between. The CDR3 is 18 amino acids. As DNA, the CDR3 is TGCGCCAGCAGCCAAGATTATTCGGACACGCTGAACACCGGGGAGCTGTTTTTT. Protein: CASSQDYSDTLNTGELFF.

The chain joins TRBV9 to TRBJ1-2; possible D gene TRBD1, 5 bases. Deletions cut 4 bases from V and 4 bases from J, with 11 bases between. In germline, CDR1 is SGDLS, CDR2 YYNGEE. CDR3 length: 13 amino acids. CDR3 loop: CASSPRQSYGYTF. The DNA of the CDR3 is TGTGCCAGCAGCCCAAGACAGAGCTATGGCTACACCTTC.

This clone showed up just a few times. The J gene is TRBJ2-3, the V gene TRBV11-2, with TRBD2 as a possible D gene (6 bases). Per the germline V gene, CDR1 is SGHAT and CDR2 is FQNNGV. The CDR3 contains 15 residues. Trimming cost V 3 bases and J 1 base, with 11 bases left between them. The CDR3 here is CASSFAGLRTDTQYF. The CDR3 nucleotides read TGTGCCAGCAGCTTTGCGGGATTACGCACAGATACGCAGTATTTT.

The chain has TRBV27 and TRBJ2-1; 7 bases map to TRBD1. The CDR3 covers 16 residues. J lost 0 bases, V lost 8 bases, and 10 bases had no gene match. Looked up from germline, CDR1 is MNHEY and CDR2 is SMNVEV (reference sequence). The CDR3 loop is CASRRGGQISYNEQFF. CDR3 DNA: TGTGCCAGCCGTAGAGGGGGACAGATCTCCTACAATGAGCAGTTCTTC.

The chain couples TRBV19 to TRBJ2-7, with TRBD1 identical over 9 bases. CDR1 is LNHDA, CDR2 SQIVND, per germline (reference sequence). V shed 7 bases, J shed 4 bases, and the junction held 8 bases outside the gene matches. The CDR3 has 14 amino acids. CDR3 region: CASTPGTGNYEQYF. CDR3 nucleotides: TGTGCCAGTACCCCCGGGACAGGGAATTACGAGCAGTACTTC.

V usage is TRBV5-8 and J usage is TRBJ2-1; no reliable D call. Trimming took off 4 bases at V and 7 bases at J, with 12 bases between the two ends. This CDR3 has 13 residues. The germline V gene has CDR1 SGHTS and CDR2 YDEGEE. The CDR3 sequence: CASSRLTFNEQFF. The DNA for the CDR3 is TGTGCCAGCAGCCGACTGACTTTTAATGAGCAGTTCTTC. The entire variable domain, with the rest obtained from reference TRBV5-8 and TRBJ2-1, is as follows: EAGVTQSPTHLIKTRGQQATLRCSPISGHTSVYWYQQALGLGLQFLLWYDEGEERNRGNFPPRFSGRQFPNYSSELNVNALELEDSALYLCASSRLTFNEQFFGPGTRLTVL.

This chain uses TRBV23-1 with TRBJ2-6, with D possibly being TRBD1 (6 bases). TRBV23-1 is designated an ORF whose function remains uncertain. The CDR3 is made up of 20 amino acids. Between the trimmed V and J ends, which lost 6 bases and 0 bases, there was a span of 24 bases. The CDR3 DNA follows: TGCGCCAGCAGCCAAACGAACTGGGACAACATCATCTCTGGGGCCAACGTCCTGACTTTC. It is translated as CASSQTNWDNIISGANVLTF.

The CDR3 reads CASSRAGGAADTQYF. The CDR3 nucleotides read TGCGCCAGCAGCAGAGCGGGAGGGGCGGCAGATACGCAGTATTTT. This sequence joins TRBV5-1 and TRBJ2-3; 10 nucleotides agree with TRBD2. Trimming cost V 4 bases and J 4 bases; bases outside gene matches: 6. This CDR3 comprises 15 residues. The germline V gene has CDR1 SGHRS and CDR2 YFSETQ.

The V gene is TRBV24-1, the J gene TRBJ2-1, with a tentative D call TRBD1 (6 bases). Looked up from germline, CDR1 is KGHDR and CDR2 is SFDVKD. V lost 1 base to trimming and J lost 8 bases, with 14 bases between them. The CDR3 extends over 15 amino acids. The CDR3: CATSDLSGQFHEQFF. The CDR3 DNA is TGTGCCACCAGTGATTTATCGGGACAATTTCATGAGCAGTTCTTC.

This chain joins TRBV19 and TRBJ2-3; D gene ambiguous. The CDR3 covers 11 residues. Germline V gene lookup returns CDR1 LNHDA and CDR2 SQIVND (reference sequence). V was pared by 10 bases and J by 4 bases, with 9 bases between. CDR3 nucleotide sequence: TGTGCCACCCGAGCCGCAGATACGCAGTATTTT. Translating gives CATRAADTQYF.

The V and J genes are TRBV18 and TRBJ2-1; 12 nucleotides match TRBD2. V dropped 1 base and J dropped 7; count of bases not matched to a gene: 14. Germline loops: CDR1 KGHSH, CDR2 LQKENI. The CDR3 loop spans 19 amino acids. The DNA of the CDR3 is TGTGCCAGCTCACCACTCACTCCTAGCGGGAGGGCCAAAGGGAATGAGCAGTTCTTC. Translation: CASSPLTPSGRAKGNEQFF.

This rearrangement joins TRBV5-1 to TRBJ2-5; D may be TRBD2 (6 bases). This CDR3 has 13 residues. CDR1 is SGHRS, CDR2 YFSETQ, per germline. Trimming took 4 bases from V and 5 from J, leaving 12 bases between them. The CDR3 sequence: CASSEEGWETQYF. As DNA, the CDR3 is TGCGCCAGCAGCGAGGAGGGGTGGGAGACCCAGTACTTC.

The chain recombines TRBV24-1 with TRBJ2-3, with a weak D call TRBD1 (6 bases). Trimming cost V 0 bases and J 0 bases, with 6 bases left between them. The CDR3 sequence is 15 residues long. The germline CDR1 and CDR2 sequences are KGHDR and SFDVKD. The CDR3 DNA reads TGTGCCACCAGTGATTTGGGACAGAGCACAGATACGCAGTATTTT. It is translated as CATSDLGQSTDTQYF.

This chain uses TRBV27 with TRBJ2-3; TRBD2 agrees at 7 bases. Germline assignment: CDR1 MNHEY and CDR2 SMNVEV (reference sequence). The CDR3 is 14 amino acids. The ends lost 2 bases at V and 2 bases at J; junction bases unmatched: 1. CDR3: CASSLLADTDTQYF. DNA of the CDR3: TGTGCCAGCAGTTTACTAGCGGACACAGATACGCAGTATTTT.

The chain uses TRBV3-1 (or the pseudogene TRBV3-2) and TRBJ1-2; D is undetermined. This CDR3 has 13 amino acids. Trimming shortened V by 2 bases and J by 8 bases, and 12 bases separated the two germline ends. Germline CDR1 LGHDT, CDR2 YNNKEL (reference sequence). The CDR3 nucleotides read TGTGCCAGCAGCCAAAATCCGAGACAAGGCTACACCTTC. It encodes CASSQNPRQGYTF.

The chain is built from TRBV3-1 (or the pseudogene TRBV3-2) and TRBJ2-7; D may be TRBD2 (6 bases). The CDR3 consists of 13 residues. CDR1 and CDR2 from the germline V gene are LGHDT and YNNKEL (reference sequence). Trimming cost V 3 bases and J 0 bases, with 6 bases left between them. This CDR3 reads CASSQGLSYEQYF. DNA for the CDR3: TGTGCCAGCAGCCAGGGACTCTCCTACGAGCAGTACTTC.

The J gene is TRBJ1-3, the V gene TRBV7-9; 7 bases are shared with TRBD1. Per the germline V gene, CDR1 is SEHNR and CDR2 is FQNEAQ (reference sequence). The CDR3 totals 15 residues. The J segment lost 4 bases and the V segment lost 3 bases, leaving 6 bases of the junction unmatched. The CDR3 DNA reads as TGTGCCAGCAGCTTCACCGACAGGGCGGGAAACACCATATATTTT. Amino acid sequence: CASSFTDRAGNTIYF.

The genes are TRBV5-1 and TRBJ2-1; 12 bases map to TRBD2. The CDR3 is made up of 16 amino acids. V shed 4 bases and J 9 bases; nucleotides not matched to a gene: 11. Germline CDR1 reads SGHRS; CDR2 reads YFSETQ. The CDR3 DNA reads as TGCGCCAGCAGCCTGGAGCCTAGCGGGAGGGCCGTTGAGCAGTTCTTC. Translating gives CASSLEPSGRAVEQFF.

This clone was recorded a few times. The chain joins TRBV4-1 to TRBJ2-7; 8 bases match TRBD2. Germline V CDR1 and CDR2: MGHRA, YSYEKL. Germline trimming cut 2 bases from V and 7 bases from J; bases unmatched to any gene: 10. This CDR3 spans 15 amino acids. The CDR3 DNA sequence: TGCGCCAGCAGCCAAACTAGCGGCGACATGGGGGAGCAGTACTTC. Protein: CASSQTSGDMGEQYF.